A single sample is the source of the 13 T cell receptor beta chains below, sequenced in a study of STAT5B mutations in CD4+ large granular lymphocyte leukemia. Sequenced by immunoSEQ multiplex PCR; TCRdb stores in-frame clones only, minus some. Here the sample spans about 10,000 clones, about four fifths being singletons. Sequences were obtained from PBMCs. Receptors were obtained from a man in his 60s with CD4+ T-cell large granular lymphocyte leukemia.

V is TRBV7-9 and J is TRBJ1-6; 8 bases agree with TRBD1. In germline, CDR1 is SEHNR, CDR2 FQNEAQ (reference sequence). There are 19 residues in the CDR3. V gave up 5 bases and J gave up 1 base; unmatched junction bases: 13. The CDR3 nucleotides read TGTGCCAGCAGCCGCGGGACAGGTCTTGGAAGGTCCTATAATTCACCCCTCCACTTT. It specifies CASSRGTGLGRSYNSPLHF.

This chain links TRBV6-5 with TRBJ1-1; D gene unclear. The germline CDR1 and CDR2 sequences are MNHEY and SVGAGI. Trimming took 4 bases from V and 5 from J, leaving 11 bases between them. CDR3 length: 13 amino acids. The CDR3 loop reads CASSFKGRTEAFF. CDR3 sequence (DNA): TGTGCCAGCAGTTTCAAGGGCCGAACTGAAGCTTTCTTT.

The V and J genes are TRBV27 and TRBJ2-3, with D unclear. The germline V and J ends were trimmed by 4 bases and 3 bases, with 20 bases remaining between them. Germline V gene data show CDR1 as MNHEY and CDR2 as SMNVEV (reference sequence). This CDR3 is 17 amino acids long. The CDR3 loop is CASSSQKTRIGTDTQYF. As DNA, the CDR3 is TGTGCCAGCAGTTCCCAGAAGACACGAATCGGTACAGATACGCAGTATTTT.

The count of this clone is one. The chain couples TRBV7-2 to TRBJ1-4, with unresolved D. The CDR3 runs 15 residues. Trimming left V 0 bases short and J 5 bases short, with 10 bases between. Germline V gene lookup returns CDR1 SGHTA and CDR2 FQGNSA. The CDR3 nucleotides are TGTGCCAGCAGCTTAGCCCCACGACCCAATGAAAAACTGTTTTTT. Translated, it gives CASSLAPRPNEKLFF. Variable domain in full (rest from reference TRBV7-2 and TRBJ1-4): GAGVSQSPSNKVTEKGKDVELRCDPISGHTALYWYRQSLGQGLEFLIYFQGNSAPDKSGLPSDRFSAERTGGSVSTLTIQRTQQEDSAVYLCASSLAPRPNEKLFFGSGTQLSVL.

V usage is TRBV28 and J usage is TRBJ2-5; 10 positions agree with TRBD1. Germline V lookup: CDR1 MDHEN, CDR2 SYDVKM. The ends lost 5 bases at V and 5 bases at J; junction bases unmatched: 8. The CDR3 sequence is 15 residues long. The DNA for the CDR3 is TGTGCCAGCAGTCACACGACAGGGGGCGCGGAGACCCAGTACTTC. It translates to CASSHTTGGAETQYF.

This clone appeared a few times. This likely comes from a read error, as the CDR3 has no conserved phenylalanine or tryptophan at its end. The limits of the CDR3 on the DNA are not certain, so only TCRdb's listed CDR3 is given. The V and J genes are TRBV6-5 and TRBJ1-1; TRBD1, as called in the table, went unchecked against the DNA. Germline CDR1 is MNHEY and CDR2 is SVGAGI. Termini included, the CDR3 measures 11 amino acids. The CDR3 sequence: CASSPGQGVFL.

J is TRBJ2-7 and V is TRBV7-2, with D maybe TRBD1 (6 bases). The CDR3 has 12 amino acids. V gave up 5 bases and J gave up 4 bases, with 9 bases separating them. Germline assignment: CDR1 SGHTA and CDR2 FQGNSA. CDR3 loop: CASSEQGYEQYF. The CDR3 DNA is TGTGCCAGCAGCGAACAGGGATACGAGCAGTACTTC.

The chain combines TRBV7-6 with TRBJ1-5; possible D gene TRBD1, 5 bases. V was cut by 1 base and J by 8 bases, with 9 bases left in between. Germline-derived CDR1 and CDR2 are SGHVS and FNYEAQ. CDR3 length equals 13 residues. CDR3 region: CASSLDGGKPQHF. DNA of the CDR3: TGTGCCAGCAGCTTAGATGGGGGAAAGCCCCAGCATTTT.

J is TRBJ1-1 and V is TRBV10-3, with no clear D. The CDR3 loop spans 12 amino acids. V lost 4 bases and J 7 bases, leaving 10 bases between the germline ends. CDR1 is ENHRY, CDR2 SYGVKD, per germline. The CDR3 loop reads CAISVMGSEAFF. CDR3 bases: TGTGCCATCAGTGTCATGGGCAGTGAAGCTTTCTTT.

This chain joins TRBV28 and TRBJ1-4; D ambiguous. Germline V CDR1 and CDR2: MDHEN, SYDVKM. V was shortened by 2 bases and J by 0 bases, with 7 bases between the two germline ends. The CDR3 is made up of 15 amino acids. CDR3 DNA: TGTGCCAGCAGTTTAACCCTTGCAACTAATGAAAAACTGTTTTTT. It is translated as CASSLTLATNEKLFF.

This clone was counted a single time. The chain combines TRBV6-5 with TRBJ1-2, with D possibly matching TRBD1 (6 bases). The V and J ends lost 8 bases and 4 bases respectively, with 17 bases between them. The V gene's germline CDR1 is MNHEY and CDR2 SVGAGI. The CDR3 consists of 14 residues. For the CDR3, the DNA is TGTGCCAGCTCAGGGGCAGAGAGTCGCTATGGCTACACCTTC. Translating gives CASSGAESRYGYTF.

This chain links TRBV4-1 with TRBJ1-1; D not certain. The CDR3 length is 18 residues. The V end was cut by 4 bases, the J end by 2 bases, with 23 bases between. The germline V gene has CDR1 MGHRA and CDR2 YSYEKL. CDR3 residues: CASSPSVLQLFLNTEAFF. CDR3 nucleotides: TGCGCCAGCAGCCCCTCTGTCCTACAGCTTTTCCTAAACACTGAAGCTTTCTTT.

The V and J genes are TRBV30 and TRBJ2-1; 13 bases agree with TRBD2. The trim removed 8 bases at V and 0 bases at J, leaving 10 bases unmatched. The CDR3 has 17 residues. The germline V gene has CDR1 GTSNPN and CDR2 SVGIG (reference sequence). DNA for the CDR3: TGTGCCGGGACGACTAGCGGGAGGATTTTCTCCTACAATGAGCAGTTCTTC. Its protein product is CAGTTSGRIFSYNEQFF.